This passage covers 12 T cell receptor beta chains from one sample sequenced in a study of Ad26.COV2.S vaccination and SARS-CoV-2 variants. Measured with immunoSEQ multiplex PCR; TCRdb has only the in-frame clones, and not every one. The table lists 350,000 to 450,000 clones, over 75% of them singletons. Noted treatment: 15 to 20 received Ad26.COV2.S at low or high dose, single or two shots; several received placebo; per-sample allocation not given. It was on day 63 after the first vaccine or placebo injection that samples were taken. The sequencing used peripheral blood, collected in a trial of Ad26.COV2.S vaccine versus placebo. Receptor source: a person aged 18-60 years who received the Ad26.COV2.S COVID-19 vaccine or a placebo.

J is TRBJ1-2 and V is TRBV5-1; the match to TRBD1 covers 11 bases. Germline V gene lookup returns CDR1 SGHRS and CDR2 YFSETQ. The CDR3 covers 15 residues. J gave up 5 bases and V 4 bases, and 7 bases lay outside the gene matches. CDR3 nucleotides: TGCGCCAGCAGCCCGGATGGACAGGGGGCTTATGGCTACACCTTC. Amino acid sequence: CASSPDGQGAYGYTF.

The chain has TRBV29-1 and TRBJ1-1; D is ambiguous. This CDR3 region has 11 residues. Germline CDR1 is SQVTM and CDR2 is ANQGSEA. Trimming took off 3 bases at V and 6 bases at J, with 8 bases between the two ends. CDR3 sequence reads: CSVEGRPEAFF. For the CDR3, the DNA is TGCAGCGTTGAGGGCCGCCCTGAAGCTTTCTTT.

In this sample, this clone turned up a few times. At one end the junction does not follow the germline gene, possibly because of a read error. V is TRBV6-4 and J is TRBJ2-2; D uncertain. This CDR3 is built from 13 residues. Germline CDR1 and CDR2: MRHNA and SNTAGT. The CDR3 bases are TGTGCCAGCAGTCACTCTGACACCGGGGAGCTGTTTTTT. It encodes CASSHSDTGELFF.

The V and J genes are TRBV28 and TRBJ2-2; TRBD2 agrees at 12 bases. V trimming: 10 bases; J trimming: 1 base; junction bases outside the gene matches: 13. The CDR3 extends over 18 amino acids. Germline V CDR1 and CDR2: MDHEN, SYDVKM. The CDR3 bases are TGTGCCACCTCCCAACCGGGACTAGCGGGTTGGAACACCGGGGAGCTGTTTTTT. The encoded protein is CATSQPGLAGWNTGELFF.

The chain recombines TRBV18 with TRBJ1-1; TRBD1 agrees at 7 bases. Germline V gives CDR1 KGHSH, CDR2 LQKENI. J lost 8 bases, V lost 4 bases, and 7 bases had no gene match. The CDR3 sequence is 13 residues long. CDR3 bases: TGTGCCAGCTCACAGGGACAGCGAGTAGAAGCTTTCTTT. Translation: CASSQGQRVEAFF.

The gene calls are TRBV28 and TRBJ1-5; 8 nucleotides agree with TRBD1. The V gene's germline CDR1 is MDHEN and CDR2 SYDVKM. With 4 bases clipped from V and 6 bases from J, the junction kept 8 bases outside the gene matches. The CDR3 is made up of 15 amino acids. CDR3 nucleotide sequence: TGTGCCAGCAGTTCGCAGGGGGCGCGGAGTCAGCCCCAGCATTTT. Its protein is CASSSQGARSQPQHF. The variable domain in full, completed from reference TRBV28 and TRBJ1-5, reads DVKVTQSSRYLVKRTGEKVFLECVQDMDHENMFWYRQDPGLGLRLIYFSYDVKMKEKGDIPEGYSVSREKKERFSLILESASTNQTSMYLCASSSQGARSQPQHFGDGTRLSIL.

This rearrangement joins TRBV5-1 to TRBJ1-1; 9 positions agree with TRBD1. The germline V gene encodes CDR1 SGHRS and CDR2 YFSETQ. This CDR3 is 16 amino acids long. J lost 1 base, V lost 4 bases, and 8 bases had no gene match. This chain's CDR3 is CASSGTGGAGNTEAFF. As DNA, the CDR3 is TGCGCCAGCAGCGGTACAGGGGGCGCAGGGAACACTGAAGCTTTCTTT.

The chain links TRBV12-3 or TRBV12-4 to TRBJ2-7; 8 bases match TRBD1. J was trimmed by 6 bases and V by 2 bases; bases with no gene match: 0. The CDR3 runs 12 residues. The CDR3 region is CASSLTGGEQYF. DNA of the CDR3: TGTGCCAGCAGTTTAACAGGGGGCGAGCAGTACTTC.

This chain uses TRBV28 with TRBJ1-1; D is perhaps TRBD1 (6 bases). V was trimmed by 10 bases and J by 1 base, leaving 13 bases between them. Germline V gives CDR1 MDHEN, CDR2 SYDVKM. The CDR3 spans 13 residues. CDR3 residues: CATAQGWNTEAFF. As DNA, the CDR3 is TGTGCCACCGCACAGGGATGGAACACTGAAGCTTTCTTT.

The chain couples TRBV27 to TRBJ1-4; D remains ambiguous. The V end was cut by 3 bases, the J end by 7 bases, with 9 bases between. From germline, CDR1 is MNHEY and CDR2 SMNVEV (reference sequence). The CDR3 totals 13 residues. The chain's CDR3 is CASSLAAGEKLFF. CDR3 DNA: TGTGCCAGCAGTTTGGCGGCCGGTGAAAAACTGTTTTTT.

The rearrangement uses TRBV13 and TRBJ2-5; 12 bases are shared with TRBD1. This CDR3 is built from 15 residues. CDR1 PRHDT and CDR2 FYEKMQ come from the germline V gene (reference sequence). Trimming took 5 bases from V and 5 from J; bases not matched to a gene: 6. The CDR3 protein is CASSLGDRGLETQYF. The CDR3 DNA follows: TGTGCCAGCAGCCTCGGGGACAGGGGGCTGGAGACCCAGTACTTC. Looking up the rest from reference TRBV13 and TRBJ2-5 gives the full variable domain: AAGVIQSPRHLIKEKRETATLKCYPIPRHDTVYWYQQGPGQDPQFLISFYEKMQSDKGSIPDRFSAQQFSDYHSELNMSSLELGDSALYFCASSLGDRGLETQYFGPGTRLLVL.

The V and J genes are TRBV6-5 and TRBJ2-1; D not certain. Looked up from germline, CDR1 is MNHEY and CDR2 is SVGAGI. This CDR3 has 14 amino acids. The ends were cut back, 8 bases at V and 0 bases at J, with 11 bases in the middle. CDR3: CASSAAYSYNEQFF. Written as DNA, the CDR3 is TGTGCCAGCTCGGCCGCCTACTCCTACAATGAGCAGTTCTTC.